This entry describes one TCR beta chain. The antigen is unknown. Per the germline V gene, CDR1 is SGHRS and CDR2 is YFSETQ. V shed 0 bases, J shed 5 bases, and the junction held 5 bases outside the gene matches. The CDR3 extends over 15 amino acids. This entry is derived from a study of glioma-infiltrating T cells after dendritic cell vaccination. The wider study: Dendritic cells derived from monocytes and pulsed with autologous tumor lysate formed the vaccine.

Up to about 2 ug genomic DNA was used for TCRB CDR3 amplification. Repertoires were generated with immunoSEQ multiplex PCR, while TCRdb's copy carries only in-frame clones and drops some. The sample contains just under 85,000 clones, around nine tenths of which appear only once. Points from the study as a whole: Higher pretreatment TIL content predicted longer progression-free time and survival. Survival was not directly related to TCR clonality in these patients.

Sample: blood, taken before dendritic cell vaccination. The rearrangement joins TRBV5-1 to TRBJ1-1; 9 bases are shared with TRBD1. The receptor's source is a human donor with glioblastoma. CDR3 residues: CASSLVTGGETEAFF. DNA of the CDR3: TGCGCCAGCAGCTTGGTAACAGGGGGCGAGACTGAAGCTTTCTTT.